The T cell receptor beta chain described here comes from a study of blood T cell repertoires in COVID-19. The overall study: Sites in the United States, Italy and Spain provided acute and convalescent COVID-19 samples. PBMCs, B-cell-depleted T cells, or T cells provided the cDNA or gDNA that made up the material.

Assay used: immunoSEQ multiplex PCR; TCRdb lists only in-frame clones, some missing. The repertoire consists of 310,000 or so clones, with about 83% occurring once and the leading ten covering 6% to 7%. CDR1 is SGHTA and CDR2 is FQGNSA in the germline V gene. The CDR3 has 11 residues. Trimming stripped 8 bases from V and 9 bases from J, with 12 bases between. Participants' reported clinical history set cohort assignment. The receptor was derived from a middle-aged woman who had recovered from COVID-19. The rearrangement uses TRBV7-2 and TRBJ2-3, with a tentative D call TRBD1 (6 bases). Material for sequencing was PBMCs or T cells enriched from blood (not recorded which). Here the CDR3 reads CASGGPATQYF. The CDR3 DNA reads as TGTGCCAGCGGGGGCCCAGCCACGCAGTATTTT.